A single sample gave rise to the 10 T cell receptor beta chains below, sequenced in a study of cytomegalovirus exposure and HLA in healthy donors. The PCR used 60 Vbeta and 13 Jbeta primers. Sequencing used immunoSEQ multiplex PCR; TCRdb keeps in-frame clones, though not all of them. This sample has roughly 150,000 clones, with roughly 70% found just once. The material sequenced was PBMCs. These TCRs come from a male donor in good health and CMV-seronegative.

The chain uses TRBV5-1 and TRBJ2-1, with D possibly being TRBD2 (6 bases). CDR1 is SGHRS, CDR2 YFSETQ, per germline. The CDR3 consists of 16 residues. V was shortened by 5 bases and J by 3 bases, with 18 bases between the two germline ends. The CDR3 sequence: CASSPGGSSIYNEQFF. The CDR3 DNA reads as TGCGCCAGCAGTCCCGGGGGTAGCAGTATCTACAATGAGCAGTTCTTC.

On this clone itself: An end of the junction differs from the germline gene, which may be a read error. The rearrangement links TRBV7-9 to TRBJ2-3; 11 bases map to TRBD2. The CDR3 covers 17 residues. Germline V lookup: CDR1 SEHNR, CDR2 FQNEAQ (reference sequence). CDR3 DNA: TGTTCCAGCAGCTCGCCTACTAGCGGGAGAATCTCAGATACGCAGTATTTT. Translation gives CSSSSPTSGRISDTQYF.

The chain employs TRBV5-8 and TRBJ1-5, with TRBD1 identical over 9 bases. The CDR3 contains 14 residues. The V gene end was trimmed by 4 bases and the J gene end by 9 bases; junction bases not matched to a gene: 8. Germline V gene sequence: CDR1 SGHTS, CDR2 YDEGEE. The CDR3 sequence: CASSQGQGHPPQHF. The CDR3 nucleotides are TGTGCCAGCAGCCAGGGACAGGGCCATCCGCCCCAGCATTTT.

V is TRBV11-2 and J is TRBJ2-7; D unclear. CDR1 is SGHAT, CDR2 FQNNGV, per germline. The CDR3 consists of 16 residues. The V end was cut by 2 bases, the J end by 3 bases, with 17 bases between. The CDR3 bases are TGTGCCAGCAGCTTACTCCATCCCCTCCGGGTCTACGAGCAGTACTTC. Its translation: CASSLLHPLRVYEQYF.

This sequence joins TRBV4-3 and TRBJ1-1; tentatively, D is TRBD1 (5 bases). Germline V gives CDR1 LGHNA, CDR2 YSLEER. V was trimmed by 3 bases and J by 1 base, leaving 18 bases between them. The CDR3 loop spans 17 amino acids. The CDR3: CASSQSLLSDRNTEAFF. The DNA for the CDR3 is TGCGCCAGCAGCCAGAGTCTCCTCTCCGACAGGAACACTGAAGCTTTCTTT.

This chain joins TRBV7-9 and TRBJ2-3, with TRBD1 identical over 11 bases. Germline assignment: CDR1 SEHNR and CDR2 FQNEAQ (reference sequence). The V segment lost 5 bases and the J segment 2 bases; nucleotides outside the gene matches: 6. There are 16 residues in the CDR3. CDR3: CASSPWTGGPTDTQYF. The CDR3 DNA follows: TGTGCCAGCAGCCCGTGGACAGGGGGCCCCACAGATACGCAGTATTTT.

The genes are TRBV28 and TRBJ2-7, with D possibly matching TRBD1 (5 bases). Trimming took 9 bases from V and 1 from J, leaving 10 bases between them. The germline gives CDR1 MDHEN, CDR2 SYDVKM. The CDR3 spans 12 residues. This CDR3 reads CASLDTSYEQYF. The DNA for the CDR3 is TGTGCCAGTTTGGACACTTCCTACGAGCAGTACTTC. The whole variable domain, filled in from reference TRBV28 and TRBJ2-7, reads DVKVTQSSRYLVKRTGEKVFLECVQDMDHENMFWYRQDPGLGLRLIYFSYDVKMKEKGDIPEGYSVSREKKERFSLILESASTNQTSMYLCASLDTSYEQYFGPGTRLTVT.

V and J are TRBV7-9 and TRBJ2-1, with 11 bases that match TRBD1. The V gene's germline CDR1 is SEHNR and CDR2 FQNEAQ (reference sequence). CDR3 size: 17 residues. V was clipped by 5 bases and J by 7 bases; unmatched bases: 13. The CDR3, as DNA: TGTGCCAGCAGCCTCCTCGGAGGACAGGGGGCGCGTAATGAGCAGTTCTTC. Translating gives CASSLLGGQGARNEQFF.

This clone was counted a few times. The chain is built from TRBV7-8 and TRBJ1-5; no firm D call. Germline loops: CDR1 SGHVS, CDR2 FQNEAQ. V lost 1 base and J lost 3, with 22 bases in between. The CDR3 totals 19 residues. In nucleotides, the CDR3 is TGTGCCAGCAGCTTAGATCGTTCCAGCGAAGGATATGACAATCAGCCCCAGCATTTT. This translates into CASSLDRSSEGYDNQPQHF.

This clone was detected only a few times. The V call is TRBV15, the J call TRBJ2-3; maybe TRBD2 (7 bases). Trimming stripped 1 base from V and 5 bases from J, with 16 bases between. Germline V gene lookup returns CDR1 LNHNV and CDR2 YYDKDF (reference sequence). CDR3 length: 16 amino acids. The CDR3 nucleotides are TGTGCCACCAGCAGAGGGGGTGGGGGGGCCATAGATACGCAGTATTTT. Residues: CATSRGGGGAIDTQYF.